The 24 T cell receptor beta chains below come from one sample, sequenced in a study of T cell responses to AZD1222 COVID-19 vaccine. The table came from immunoSEQ multiplex PCR; TCRdb's copy has only in-frame clones and leaves some out. The sample shows 52,000 or so clones, more than 80% of them seen only once. The material sequenced was peripheral blood, taken on day 0 of MenACWY control vaccination. These receptor sequences come from an adult in good health.

The rearrangement uses TRBV25-1 and TRBJ2-2; the D gene is possibly TRBD2 (5 bases). The CDR3 covers 14 residues. The V end was cut by 6 bases, the J end by 6 bases, with 14 bases between. The V gene's germline CDR1 is MGHDK and CDR2 SYGVNS. The CDR3 is CASSIGLTPGELFF. The DNA for the CDR3 is TGTGCCAGCAGCATAGGACTCACCCCCGGGGAGCTGTTTTTT.

This sequence joins TRBV18 and TRBJ1-2, with a weak D call TRBD1 (6 bases). V was pared by 2 bases and J by 3 bases, with 10 bases between. The CDR3 spans 14 residues. Germline CDR1 is KGHSH and CDR2 is LQKENI. For the CDR3, the DNA is TGTGCCAGCTCACCAGAGGCAGGGGACTATGGCTACACCTTC. It is translated as CASSPEAGDYGYTF. Drawing the rest from reference TRBV18 and TRBJ1-2, the complete variable domain is NAGVMQNPRHLVRRRGQEARLRCSPMKGHSHVYWYRQLPEEGLKFMVYLQKENIIDESGMPKERFSAEFPKEGPSILRIQQVVRGDSAAYFCASSPEAGDYGYTFGSGTRLTVV.

V usage is TRBV15 and J usage is TRBJ2-6, with 8 bases lining up with TRBD1. V was pared by 1 base and J by 1 base, with 6 bases of the junction left unmatched. The CDR3 is made up of 18 amino acids. Germline V gene sequence: CDR1 LNHNV, CDR2 YYDKDF (reference sequence). CDR3 region: CATSRAGQVTSGANVLTF. CDR3 in DNA: TGTGCCACCAGCAGAGCGGGACAGGTTACATCTGGGGCCAACGTCCTGACTTTC.

This rearrangement joins TRBV9 to TRBJ1-1, with D tentatively TRBD1 (5 bases). Between the trimmed V and J ends, which lost 6 bases and 3 bases, there was a span of 9 bases. Germline V lookup: CDR1 SGDLS, CDR2 YYNGEE. The CDR3 length is 12 residues. The CDR3 region has the DNA TGTGCCAGCACCAGGGTTGACACTGAAGCTTTCTTT. Its translation: CASTRVDTEAFF.

The chain uses TRBV18 and TRBJ2-7, with 12 bases lining up with TRBD2. The CDR3 has 16 residues. The junction had 13 bases not matched to a gene; V was cut back by 8 bases and J by 5 bases. Germline V gene data show CDR1 as KGHSH and CDR2 as LQKENI. This chain's CDR3 is CASGGLAGGPRDEQYF. The CDR3 DNA reads TGTGCCAGCGGTGGGCTAGCGGGAGGGCCTAGAGACGAGCAGTACTTC.

This sequence joins TRBV11-2 and TRBJ2-2; 7 bases fit TRBD1. The V gene's germline CDR1 is SGHAT and CDR2 FQNNGV. This CDR3 is 15 amino acids long. Trimming took 5 bases from V and 7 from J; bases not matched to a gene: 10. CDR3 nucleotide sequence: TGTGCCAGCAGCCAACAGGGGAATCCTCTCGGGGAGCTGTTTTTT. Residues: CASSQQGNPLGELFF.

The rearrangement joins TRBV5-1 to TRBJ2-2; no clear D. This CDR3 spans 13 amino acids. CDR1 and CDR2 (germline): SGHRS, YFSETQ. The germline V and J ends were trimmed by 0 bases and 6 bases, with 6 bases remaining between them. CDR3 in amino acids: CASSLGEAGELFF. In DNA, the CDR3 is TGCGCCAGCAGCTTGGGGGAAGCCGGGGAGCTGTTTTTT.

The V gene is TRBV30, the J gene TRBJ1-3, with a possible D match to TRBD1 (5 bases). The CDR3 loop spans 13 amino acids. Trimming shortened V by 4 bases and J by 6 bases, and 13 bases separated the two germline ends. Germline values: CDR1 GTSNPN, CDR2 SVGIG (reference sequence). The CDR3 spells CAWMRGIENTIYF. CDR3 coding DNA: TGTGCCTGGATGCGGGGCATCGAAAACACCATATATTTT.

This sequence joins TRBV5-1 and TRBJ2-1; 13 nucleotides align to TRBD2. The V gene's germline CDR1 is SGHRS and CDR2 YFSETQ. CDR3 length: 16 amino acids. V lost 0 bases to trimming and J lost 6 bases; unmatched junction nucleotides: 3. This CDR3 reads CASSLGLAGGLNEQFF. Here the CDR3 DNA reads TGCGCCAGCAGCTTGGGACTAGCGGGAGGTCTCAATGAGCAGTTCTTC.

This chain joins TRBV12-3 or TRBV12-4 and TRBJ2-7, with TRBD2 as a possible D gene (6 bases). Trimming took off 0 bases at V and 3 bases at J, with 6 bases between the two ends. The CDR3 contains 13 residues. The CDR3 is CASSLASGYEQYF. As DNA, the CDR3 is TGTGCCAGCAGTTTAGCTAGCGGCTACGAGCAGTACTTC.

The chain combines TRBV5-1 with TRBJ1-5, with a possible D match to TRBD1 (6 bases). Germline V gene data show CDR1 as SGHRS and CDR2 as YFSETQ. V was shortened by 3 bases and J by 6 bases, with 19 bases between the two germline ends. This CDR3 contains 16 residues. This chain's CDR3 is CASSSGPTGGGQPQHF. The CDR3 nucleotides are TGCGCCAGCAGCTCTGGGCCGACAGGTGGAGGTCAGCCCCAGCATTTT. The variable domain in full, with the rest retrieved from reference TRBV5-1 and TRBJ1-5, is KAGVTQTPRYLIKTRGQQVTLSCSPISGHRSVSWYQQTPGQGLQFLFEYFSETQRNKGNFPGRFSGRQFSNSRSEMNVSTLELGDSALYLCASSSGPTGGGQPQHFGDGTRLSIL.

The chain links TRBV28 to TRBJ2-7, with TRBD1 as a possible D gene (5 bases). V lost 4 bases to trimming and J lost 0 bases, with 13 bases between them. The CDR3 consists of 15 residues. Germline CDR1 and CDR2: MDHEN and SYDVKM. The CDR3 loop is CASSSWTKPSYEQYF. The CDR3 DNA is TGTGCCAGCAGTTCATGGACAAAGCCCTCCTACGAGCAGTACTTC.

This clone was seen a single time. The CDR3 region has the DNA TGTGCCAGCAGTTACGGAGCGGGACCCTACAATGAGCAGTTCTTC. This codes for CASSYGAGPYNEQFF. The rearrangement joins TRBV6-2 or TRBV6-3 to TRBJ2-1; TRBD2 matches 7 bases. V lost 2 bases, J lost 2 bases, and 3 bases stayed unmatched. CDR1 and CDR2 (germline): MNHEY, SVGEGT. This CDR3 comprises 15 residues.

The gene calls are TRBV5-1 and TRBJ2-3; 13 positions match TRBD2. CDR3 size: 16 residues. Unmatched junction bases numbered 3, after V lost 3 bases and J lost 2 bases. Germline V lookup: CDR1 SGHRS, CDR2 YFSETQ. This CDR3 is CASSSGLAGLTDTQYF. The DNA for the CDR3 is TGCGCCAGCAGCTCGGGACTAGCGGGACTCACAGATACGCAGTATTTT.

The rearrangement uses TRBV28 and TRBJ1-2; perhaps TRBD1 as D (6 bases). The germline V and J ends were trimmed by 5 bases and 4 bases, with 20 bases remaining between them. The CDR3 extends over 16 amino acids. Germline V gene data show CDR1 as MDHEN and CDR2 as SYDVKM. CDR3 protein: CASSTVGGLGAYGYTF. The CDR3 bases are TGTGCCAGCAGTACAGTTGGGGGATTGGGGGCCTATGGCTACACCTTC.

V usage is TRBV5-8 and J usage is TRBJ1-6; a weak D match, TRBD1 (6 bases). Germline CDR1 SGHTS, CDR2 YDEGEE. V was pared by 7 bases and J by 5 bases, with 10 bases between. The CDR3 is 13 amino acids. This chain's CDR3 is CASLDRHNSPLHF. The CDR3 bases are TGTGCCAGCCTCGACAGGCATAATTCACCCCTCCACTTT. The variable domain in full, completed from reference TRBV5-8 and TRBJ1-6, reads EAGVTQSPTHLIKTRGQQATLRCSPISGHTSVYWYQQALGLGLQFLLWYDEGEERNRGNFPPRFSGRQFPNYSSELNVNALELEDSALYLCASLDRHNSPLHFGNGTRLTVT.

The chain recombines TRBV29-1 with TRBJ2-2; 7 positions agree with TRBD1. The CDR3 runs 15 residues. Per germline, CDR1 SQVTM and CDR2 ANQGSEA. Losses at the gene ends were 7 bases for V and 0 bases for J; bases not matched to a gene: 8. The CDR3: CSARVDRANTGELFF. CDR3 nucleotides: TGCAGCGCTAGGGTAGACAGGGCGAACACCGGGGAGCTGTTTTTT.

J is TRBJ2-7 and V is TRBV7-9; TRBD1 agrees at 9 bases. J lost 12 bases, V lost 4 bases, and 10 bases had no gene match. The CDR3 is 13 amino acids. Germline V gives CDR1 SEHNR, CDR2 FQNEAQ (reference sequence). CDR3 DNA: TGTGCCAGCAGCTCGTTCACAGGGGGCGGGTGGTACTTC. Protein product: CASSSFTGGGWYF.

The CDR3 sequence is CASSYDSGSTDTQYF. The DNA for the CDR3 is TGTGCCAGCAGTTACGATAGCGGGAGCACAGATACGCAGTATTTT. The gene calls are TRBV6-5 and TRBJ2-3; 7 nucleotides line up with TRBD2. The CDR3 sequence is 15 residues long. With V trimmed by 2 bases and J by 0 bases, 2 bases remained unmatched. Germline CDR1 and CDR2: MNHEY and SVGAGI.

The genes are TRBV20-1 and TRBJ2-7, with D unclear. CDR3 size: 11 residues. The germline V gene encodes CDR1 DFQATT and CDR2 SNEGSKA (reference sequence). V lost 3 bases and J lost 5, with 8 bases in between. The CDR3 coding sequence is TGCAGTGCTAGGTGGCAGGACGAGCAGTACTTC. Translating gives CSARWQDEQYF.

The chain carries TRBV15 and TRBJ2-3; 7 nucleotides align to TRBD2. Germline V lookup: CDR1 LNHNV, CDR2 YYDKDF (reference sequence). This CDR3 has 18 residues. Losses at the gene ends were 0 bases for V and 2 bases for J; bases not matched to a gene: 11. CDR3: CATSRDTPSGLFTDTQYF. The CDR3 region has the DNA TGTGCCACCAGCAGAGACACGCCTAGCGGACTTTTCACAGATACGCAGTATTTT.

The rearrangement links TRBV4-1 to TRBJ1-5; D unresolved. Trimming pared 3 bases from V and 3 bases from J, leaving 6 bases between. This CDR3 spans 13 amino acids. Germline CDR1 reads MGHRA; CDR2 reads YSYEKL. CDR3 bases: TGCGCCAGCAGCCACGGGCCCAATCAGCCCCAGCATTTT. It translates to CASSHGPNQPQHF.

The CDR3 DNA is TGTGCCAGCAGCGTACTAAAGAACACTGAAGCTTTCTTT. This translates into CASSVLKNTEAFF. The chain has TRBV7-2 and TRBJ1-1, with D hard to call. Trimming left V 5 bases short and J 1 base short, with 8 bases between. The germline gives CDR1 SGHTA, CDR2 FQGNSA. This CDR3 comprises 13 residues. The whole variable domain, remainder taken from reference TRBV7-2 and TRBJ1-1, is GAGVSQSPSNKVTEKGKDVELRCDPISGHTALYWYRQSLGQGLEFLIYFQGNSAPDKSGLPSDRFSAERTGGSVSTLTIQRTQQEDSAVYLCASSVLKNTEAFFGQGTRLTVV.

This clone was detected only once. The genes are TRBV4-3 and TRBJ2-3; 8 bases line up with TRBD2. The CDR3 is 19 amino acids. With 0 bases clipped from V and 0 bases from J, the junction kept 11 bases outside the gene matches. From germline, CDR1 is LGHNA and CDR2 YSLEER. The CDR3 sequence is CASSQEWSGSLFSTDTQYF. CDR3 bases: TGCGCCAGCAGCCAAGAGTGGAGCGGGAGTCTTTTTAGCACAGATACGCAGTATTTT.